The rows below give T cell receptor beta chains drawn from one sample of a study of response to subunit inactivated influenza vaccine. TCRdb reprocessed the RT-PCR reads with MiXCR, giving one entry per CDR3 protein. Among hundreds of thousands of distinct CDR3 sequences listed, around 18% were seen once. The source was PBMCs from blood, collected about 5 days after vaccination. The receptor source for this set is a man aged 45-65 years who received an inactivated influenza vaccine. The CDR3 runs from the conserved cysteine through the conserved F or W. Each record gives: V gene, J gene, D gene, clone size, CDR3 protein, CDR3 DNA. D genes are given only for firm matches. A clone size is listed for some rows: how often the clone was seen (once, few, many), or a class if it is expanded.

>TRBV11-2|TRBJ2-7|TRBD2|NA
CASSLYPMASGSPYEQYF
TGTGCCAGCAGCTTATACCCAATGGCTAGCGGGAGTCCTTACGAGCAGTACTTC
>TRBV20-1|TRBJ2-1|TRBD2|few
CSARTSGGIDYNEQFF
TGCAGTGCGAGGACTAGCGGGGGGATAGACTACAATGAGCAGTTCTTC
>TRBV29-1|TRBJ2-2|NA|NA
CSGELAGELFF
TGCAGCGGGGAGTTGGCCGGGGAGCTGTTTTTT
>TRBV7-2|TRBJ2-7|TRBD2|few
CASSLSLAGDYEQYF
TGTGCCAGCAGCTTATCGCTAGCGGGAGACTACGAGCAGTACTTC
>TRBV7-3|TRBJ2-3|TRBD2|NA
CASSLTGLAGATDTQYF
TGTGCCAGCAGCTTAACGGGACTAGCGGGAGCCACAGATACGCAGTATTTT
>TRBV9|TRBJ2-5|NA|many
CASSPGGLSGETQYF
TGTGCCAGCAGCCCAGGGGGGCTTTCCGGGGAGACCCAGTACTTC
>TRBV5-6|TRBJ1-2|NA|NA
CASSLTGGYTF
TGTGCCAGCAGCTTGACGGGTGGCTACACCTTC
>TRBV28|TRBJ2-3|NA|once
CASTPRLADTQYF
TGTGCCAGCACCCCCCGCCTGGCAGATACGCAGTATTTT
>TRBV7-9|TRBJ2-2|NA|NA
CASSLDYEYANTGELFF
TGTGCCAGCAGCTTAGATTACGAGTACGCGAACACCGGGGAGCTGTTTTTT
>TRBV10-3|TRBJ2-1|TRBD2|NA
CAIRDTSGGPNEQFF
TGTGCCATCAGGGACACTAGCGGGGGACCCAATGAGCAGTTCTTC
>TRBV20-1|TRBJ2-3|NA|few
CSARDNWPDTQYF
TGCAGTGCTAGAGACAACTGGCCCGATACGCAGTATTTT
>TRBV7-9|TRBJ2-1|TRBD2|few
CASSFRTSGNEQFF
TGTGCCAGCAGCTTCAGGACTAGCGGGAATGAGCAGTTCTTC
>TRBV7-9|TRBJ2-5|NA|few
CASSLESGGSGETQYF
TGTGCCAGCAGCTTAGAATCAGGAGGGTCCGGGGAGACCCAGTACTTC
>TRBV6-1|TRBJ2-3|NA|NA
CASRASGGGTDTQYF
TGTGCCAGCAGGGCCTCGGGCGGGGGCACAGATACGCAGTATTTT
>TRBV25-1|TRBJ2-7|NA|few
CASSSGMDRQQYF
TGTGCCAGCAGTTCCGGCATGGACCGACAGCAGTACTTC